This T cell receptor beta chain was documented in a study of lymphopenia after photon versus proton radiotherapy. Points from the study as a whole: Photon-treated patients lost naive T cells and TCR diversity; proton-treated stayed stable. Post-nadir diversity loss with photons came from oligoclonal expansion, particularly CD8+ Temra cells. Post-nadir TCR diversity decline inversely tracked overall survival among those who died.

TCRdb keeps only in-frame clones here, not all; method: immunoSEQ multiplex PCR. This sample has about 40,000 clones, with roughly 86% found just once. Turning to this clone: Antigen specificity is unknown.

The CDR3 runs 16 residues. Per germline, CDR1 MGHRA and CDR2 YSYEKL. V was clipped by 5 bases and J by 4 bases, with 18 bases between them. This clonotype originated in a woman between 65 and 79 years old with pancreatic cancer. Some clones in this sample may be carry-over from other donors' samples. Sequencing used peripheral blood, obtained from a patient treated with proton-based radiotherapy. The V gene is TRBV4-1, the J gene TRBJ2-1; possible D gene TRBD1, 6 bases. The CDR3 nucleotides are TGCGCCAGCAGCTCCCACAGGGTCCTCACATACAATGAGCAGTTCTTC. Translation: CASSSHRVLTYNEQFF.